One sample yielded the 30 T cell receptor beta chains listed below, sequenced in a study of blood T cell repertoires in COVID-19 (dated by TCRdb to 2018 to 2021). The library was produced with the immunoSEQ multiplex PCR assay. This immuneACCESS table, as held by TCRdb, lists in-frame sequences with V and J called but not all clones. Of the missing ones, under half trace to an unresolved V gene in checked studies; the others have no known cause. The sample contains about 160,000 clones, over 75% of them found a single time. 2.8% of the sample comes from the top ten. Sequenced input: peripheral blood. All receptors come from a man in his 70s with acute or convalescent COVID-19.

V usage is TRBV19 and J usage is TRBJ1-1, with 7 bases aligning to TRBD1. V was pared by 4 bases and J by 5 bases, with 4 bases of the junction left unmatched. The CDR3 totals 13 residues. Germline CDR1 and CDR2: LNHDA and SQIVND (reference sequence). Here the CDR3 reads CASSNAGGTEAFF. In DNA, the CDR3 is TGTGCCAGTAGTAATGCAGGGGGGACTGAAGCTTTCTTT.

The CDR3 DNA reads as TGCGCCAGCAGCCAAGCTGGCGGGCGTGGGGCTGAAGCTTTCTTT. Amino acid sequence: CASSQAGGRGAEAFF. This chain uses TRBV4-3 with TRBJ1-1; no firm D call. The CDR3 sequence is 15 residues long. V was pared by 1 base and J by 6 bases, with 15 bases between. Germline loops: CDR1 LGHNA, CDR2 YSLEER.

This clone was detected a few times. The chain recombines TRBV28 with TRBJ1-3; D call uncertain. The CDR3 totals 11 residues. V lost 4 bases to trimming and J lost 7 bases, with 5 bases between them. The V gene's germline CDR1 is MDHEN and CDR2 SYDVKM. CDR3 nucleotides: TGTGCCAGCAGTTGGCGGAACACCATATATTTT. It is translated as CASSWRNTIYF.

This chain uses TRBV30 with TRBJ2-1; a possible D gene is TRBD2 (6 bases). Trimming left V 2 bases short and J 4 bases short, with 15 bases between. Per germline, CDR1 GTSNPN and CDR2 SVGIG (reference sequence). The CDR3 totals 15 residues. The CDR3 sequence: CAWSWASGLYNEQFF. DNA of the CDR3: TGTGCCTGGAGTTGGGCCAGCGGGTTGTACAATGAGCAGTTCTTC.

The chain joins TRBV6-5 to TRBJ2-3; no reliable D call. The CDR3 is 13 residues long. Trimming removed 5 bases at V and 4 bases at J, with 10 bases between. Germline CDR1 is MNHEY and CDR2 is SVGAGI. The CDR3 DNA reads TGTGCCAGCAGTCCCTCCCGGGCAGATACGCAGTATTTT. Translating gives CASSPSRADTQYF.

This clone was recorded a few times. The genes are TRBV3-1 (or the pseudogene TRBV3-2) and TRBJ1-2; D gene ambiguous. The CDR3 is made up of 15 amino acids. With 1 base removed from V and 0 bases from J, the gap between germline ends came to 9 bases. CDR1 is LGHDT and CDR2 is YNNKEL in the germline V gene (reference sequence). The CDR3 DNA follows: TGTGCCAGCAGCCAAGCTCTAGGAGCTAACTATGGCTACACCTTC. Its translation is CASSQALGANYGYTF.

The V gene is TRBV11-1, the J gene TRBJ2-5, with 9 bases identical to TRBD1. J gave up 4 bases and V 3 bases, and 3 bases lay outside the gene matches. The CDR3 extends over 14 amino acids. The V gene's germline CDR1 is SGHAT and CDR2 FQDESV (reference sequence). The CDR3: CASSLGQGGETQYF. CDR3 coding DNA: TGTGCCAGCAGCTTGGGACAGGGAGGAGAGACCCAGTACTTC. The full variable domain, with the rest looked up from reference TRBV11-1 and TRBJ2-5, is EAEVAQSPRYKITEKSQAVAFWCDPISGHATLYWYRQILGQGPELLVQFQDESVVDDSQLPKDRFSAERLKGVDSTLKIQPAELGDSAMYLCASSLGQGGETQYFGPGTRLLVL.

DNA of the CDR3: TGTGCCAGCAGCTCGACTAGCGGGGGAACCGAGCAGTACTTC. This gives the protein CASSSTSGGTEQYF. The rearrangement links TRBV7-2 to TRBJ2-7, with 12 bases matching TRBD2. The V and J ends lost 4 bases and 6 bases, in that order; junction bases with no gene match: 4. The CDR3 length is 14 residues. Germline assignment: CDR1 SGHTA and CDR2 FQGNSA.

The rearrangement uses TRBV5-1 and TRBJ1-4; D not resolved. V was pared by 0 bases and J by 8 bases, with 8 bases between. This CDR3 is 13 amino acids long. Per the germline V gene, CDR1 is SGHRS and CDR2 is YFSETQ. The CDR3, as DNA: TGCGCCAGCAGCTTGGAAACATCCGAAAAACTGTTTTTT. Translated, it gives CASSLETSEKLFF.

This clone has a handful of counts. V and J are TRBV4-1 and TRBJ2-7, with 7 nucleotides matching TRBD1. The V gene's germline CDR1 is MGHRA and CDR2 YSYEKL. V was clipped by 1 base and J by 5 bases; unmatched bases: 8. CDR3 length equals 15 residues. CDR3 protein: CASSQVQGIVHEQYF. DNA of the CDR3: TGCGCCAGCAGCCAAGTACAGGGGATTGTCCACGAGCAGTACTTC.

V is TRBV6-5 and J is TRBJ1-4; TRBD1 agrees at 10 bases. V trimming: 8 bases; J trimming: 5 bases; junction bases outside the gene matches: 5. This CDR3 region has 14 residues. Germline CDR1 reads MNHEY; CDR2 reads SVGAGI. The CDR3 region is CASLDRGRNEKLFF. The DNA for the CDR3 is TGTGCCAGCCTGGACAGGGGGAGGAATGAAAAACTGTTTTTT.

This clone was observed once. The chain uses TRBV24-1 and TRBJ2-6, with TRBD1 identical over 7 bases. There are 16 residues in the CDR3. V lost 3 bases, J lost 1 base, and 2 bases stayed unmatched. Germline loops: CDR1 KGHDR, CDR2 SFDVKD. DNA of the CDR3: TGTGCCACCAGTGATAAGGGACAGTCTGGGGCCAACGTCCTGACTTTC. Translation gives CATSDKGQSGANVLTF.

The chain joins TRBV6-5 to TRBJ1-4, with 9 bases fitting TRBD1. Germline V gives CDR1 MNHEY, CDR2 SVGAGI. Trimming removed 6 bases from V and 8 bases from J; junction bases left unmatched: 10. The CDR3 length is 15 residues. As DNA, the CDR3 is TGTGCCAGCAGAAGGGACAGGGCGATACGCGAAAAACTGTTTTTT. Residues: CASRRDRAIREKLFF.

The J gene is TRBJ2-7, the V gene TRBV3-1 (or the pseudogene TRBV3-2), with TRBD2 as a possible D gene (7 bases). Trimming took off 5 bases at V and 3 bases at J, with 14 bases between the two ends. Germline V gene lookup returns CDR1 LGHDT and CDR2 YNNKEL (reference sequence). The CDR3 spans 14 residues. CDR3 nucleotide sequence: TGTGCCAGCAGCACACGGGGGGCGGACTACGAGCAGTACTTC. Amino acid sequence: CASSTRGADYEQYF.

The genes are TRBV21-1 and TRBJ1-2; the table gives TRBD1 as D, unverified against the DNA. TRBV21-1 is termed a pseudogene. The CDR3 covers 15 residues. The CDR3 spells CASSIRDRGINGYTF. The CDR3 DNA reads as TGTGCCAGCAGCATCCGGGACAGGGGAATTAATGGCTACACCTTC.

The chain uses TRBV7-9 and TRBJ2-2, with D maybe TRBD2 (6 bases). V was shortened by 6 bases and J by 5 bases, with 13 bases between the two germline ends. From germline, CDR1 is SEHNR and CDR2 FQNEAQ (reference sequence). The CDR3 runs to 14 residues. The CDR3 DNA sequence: TGTGCCAGCAGAAAAGGGGCGGGAACCGGGGAGCTGTTTTTT. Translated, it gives CASRKGAGTGELFF.

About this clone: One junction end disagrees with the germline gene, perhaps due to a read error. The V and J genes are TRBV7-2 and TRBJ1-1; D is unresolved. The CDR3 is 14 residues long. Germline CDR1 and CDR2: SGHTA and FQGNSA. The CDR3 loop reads CASSLGRMTAGLQF. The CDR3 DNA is TGTGCCAGCAGCTTAGGTCGGATGACGGCAGGTCTTCAATTT.

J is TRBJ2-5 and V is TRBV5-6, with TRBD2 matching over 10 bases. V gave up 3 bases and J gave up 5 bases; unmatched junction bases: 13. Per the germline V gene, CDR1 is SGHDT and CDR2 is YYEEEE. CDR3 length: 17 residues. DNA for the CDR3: TGTGCCAGCAGCTCGAACCTCCTAGCGGGGGTACGGGAGACCCAGTACTTC. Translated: CASSSNLLAGVRETQYF.

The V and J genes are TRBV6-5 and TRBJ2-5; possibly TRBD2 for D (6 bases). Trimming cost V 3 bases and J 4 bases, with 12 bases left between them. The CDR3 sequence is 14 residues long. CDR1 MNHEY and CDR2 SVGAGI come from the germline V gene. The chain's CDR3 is CASSYWQGGETQYF. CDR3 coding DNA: TGTGCCAGCAGTTATTGGCAGGGAGGAGAGACCCAGTACTTC.

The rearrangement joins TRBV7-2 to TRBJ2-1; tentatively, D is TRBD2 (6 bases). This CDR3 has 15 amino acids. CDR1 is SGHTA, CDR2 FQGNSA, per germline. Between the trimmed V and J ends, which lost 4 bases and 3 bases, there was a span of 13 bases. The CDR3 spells CASSSVAEVYNEQFF. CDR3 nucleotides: TGTGCCAGCAGCTCAGTAGCGGAAGTCTACAATGAGCAGTTCTTC. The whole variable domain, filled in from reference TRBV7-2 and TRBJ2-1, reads GAGVSQSPSNKVTEKGKDVELRCDPISGHTALYWYRQSLGQGLEFLIYFQGNSAPDKSGLPSDRFSAERTGGSVSTLTIQRTQQEDSAVYLCASSSVAEVYNEQFFGPGTRLTVL.

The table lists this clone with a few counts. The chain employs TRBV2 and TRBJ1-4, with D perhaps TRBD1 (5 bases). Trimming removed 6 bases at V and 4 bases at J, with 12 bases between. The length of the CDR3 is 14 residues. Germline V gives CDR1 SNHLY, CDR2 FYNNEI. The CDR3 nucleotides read TGTGCCAGCAGGGGGCGAGATATTAATGAAAAACTGTTTTTT. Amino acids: CASRGRDINEKLFF.

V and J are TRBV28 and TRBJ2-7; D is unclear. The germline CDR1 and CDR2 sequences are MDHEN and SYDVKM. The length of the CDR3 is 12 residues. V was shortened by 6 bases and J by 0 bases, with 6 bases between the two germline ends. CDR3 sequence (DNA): TGTGCCAGCAGCCTTAGCTCCTACGAGCAGTACTTC. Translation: CASSLSSYEQYF.

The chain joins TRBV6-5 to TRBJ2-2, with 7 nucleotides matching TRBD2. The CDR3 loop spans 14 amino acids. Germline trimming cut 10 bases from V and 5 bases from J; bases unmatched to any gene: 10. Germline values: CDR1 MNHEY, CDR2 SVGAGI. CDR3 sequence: CATKRDRRTGELFF. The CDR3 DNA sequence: TGTGCCACCAAGCGGGATCGGAGGACCGGGGAGCTGTTTTTT.

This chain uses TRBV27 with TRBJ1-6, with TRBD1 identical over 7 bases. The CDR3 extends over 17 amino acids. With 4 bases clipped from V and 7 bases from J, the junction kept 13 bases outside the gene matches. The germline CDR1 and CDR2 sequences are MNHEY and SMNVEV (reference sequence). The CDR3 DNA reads TGTGCCAGCAGTTCCCGGACAGGACAATCGGAGAATTCACCCCTCCACTTT. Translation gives CASSSRTGQSENSPLHF.

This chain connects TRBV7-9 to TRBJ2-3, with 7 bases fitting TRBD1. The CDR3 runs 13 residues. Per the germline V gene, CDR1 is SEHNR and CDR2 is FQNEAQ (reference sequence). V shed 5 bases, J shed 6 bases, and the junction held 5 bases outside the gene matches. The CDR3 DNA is TGTGCCAGCAGCCTACAGGGGACGGATACGCAGTATTTT. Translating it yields CASSLQGTDTQYF.

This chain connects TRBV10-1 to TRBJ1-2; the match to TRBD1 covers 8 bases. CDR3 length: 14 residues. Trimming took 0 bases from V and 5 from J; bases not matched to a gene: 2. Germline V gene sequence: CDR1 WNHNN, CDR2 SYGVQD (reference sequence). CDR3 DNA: TGCGCCAGCAGTGAGTCGGGACAGGCTTATGGCTACACCTTC. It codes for CASSESGQAYGYTF.

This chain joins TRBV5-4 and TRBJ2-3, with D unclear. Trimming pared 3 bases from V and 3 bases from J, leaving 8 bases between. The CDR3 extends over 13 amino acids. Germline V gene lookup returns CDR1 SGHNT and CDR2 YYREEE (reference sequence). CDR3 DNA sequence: TGTGCCAGCAGCTCGTTCGGTACAGATACGCAGTATTTT. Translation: CASSSFGTDTQYF.

The CDR3 sequence: CASSRDRIYGYTF. CDR3 nucleotides: TGTGCCAGCAGCCGGGACAGGATCTATGGCTACACCTTC. This rearrangement joins TRBV11-2 to TRBJ1-2; the match to TRBD1 covers 8 bases. In germline, CDR1 is SGHAT, CDR2 FQNNGV. V shed 5 bases and J 4 bases; nucleotides not matched to a gene: 3. This CDR3 region has 13 residues.

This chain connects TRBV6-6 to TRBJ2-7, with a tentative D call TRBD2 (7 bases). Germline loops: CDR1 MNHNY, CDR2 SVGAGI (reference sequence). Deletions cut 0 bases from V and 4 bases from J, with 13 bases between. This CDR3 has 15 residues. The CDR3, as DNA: TGTGCCAGCAGTTACTCGAAGGGGGGGCATTACGAGCAGTACTTC. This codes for CASSYSKGGHYEQYF.

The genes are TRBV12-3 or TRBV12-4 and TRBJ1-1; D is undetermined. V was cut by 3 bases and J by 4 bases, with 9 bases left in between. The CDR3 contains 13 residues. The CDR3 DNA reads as TGTGCCAGCAGTTTTAGCGGATCCACTGAAGCTTTCTTT. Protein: CASSFSGSTEAFF.